This T cell receptor (beta chain) is drawn from a study of T cell changes during pregnancy in multiple sclerosis. This clone came up once. Sequencing used immunoSEQ multiplex PCR; TCRdb keeps in-frame clones, though not all of them. The sample has about 34,000 clones, roughly 89% seen once. V lost 3 bases and J lost 10; bases outside the gene matches: 16. The CDR3 runs to 16 residues. Germline CDR1 MNHEY, CDR2 SMNVEV (reference sequence). The chain uses TRBV27 and TRBJ1-1, with 8 bases matching TRBD1. The clonotype originates from a female donor with multiple sclerosis, enrolled in a pregnancy study. The sequenced sample was CD8+ T cells from peripheral blood mononuclear cells, obtained in the third trimester of pregnancy. CDR3 nucleotide sequence: TGTGCCAGCAGTTTTCAGGGGGCCCCGCCGGGGAGGGGAGCTTTCTTT. It specifies CASSFQGAPPGRGAFF.